One and the same sample provided the 8 T cell receptor beta chains below, sequenced in a study of T cells in Graves' hyperthyroidism and ophthalmopathy. The CDR3 regions of TCR beta were amplified from RNA transcripts. During a first-round RT-PCR of the TCR CDR3, the HTBI primer set was used. TCRdb reprocessed the multiplex PCR reads with MiXCR, giving one entry per CDR3 protein. The data show some 400,000 distinct CDR3 sequences, roughly 14% seen once. Sequences were obtained from blood. The receptors here all came from a man under 40 with Graves' hyperthyroidism that later progressed to Graves' ophthalmopathy.

This chain joins TRBV5-5 and TRBJ2-5; D ambiguous. CDR3 size: 14 residues. V was cut by 2 bases and J by 2 bases, with 10 bases left in between. Germline V gene lookup returns CDR1 SGHKS and CDR2 YYEKEE (reference sequence). CDR3 sequence reads: CASSFSRRQETQYF. CDR3 bases: TGTGCCAGCAGCTTTAGTCGTAGACAAGAGACCCAGTACTTC.

This clonotype was observed at least ten times. The rearrangement joins TRBV11-2 to TRBJ1-5, with D tentatively TRBD1 (5 bases). This CDR3 is built from 14 residues. CDR1 and CDR2 from the germline V gene are SGHAT and FQNNGV. The V and J ends lost 1 base and 7 bases respectively, with 11 bases between them. The CDR3 bases are TGTGCCAGCAGCTTAGGCAGGGTGGACCAGCCCCAGCATTTT. This translates into CASSLGRVDQPQHF.

CDR3 nucleotide sequence: TGTGCCAGCAGCCCGGGACTAGCGGGATTAAACAATGAGCAGTTCTTC. Protein sequence: CASSPGLAGLNNEQFF. The chain uses TRBV9 and TRBJ2-1; 13 bases map to TRBD2. V lost 4 bases to trimming and J lost 5 bases; unmatched junction nucleotides: 6. In germline, CDR1 is SGDLS, CDR2 YYNGEE. The length of the CDR3 is 16 residues.

A few counts support this clonotype. One end of the junction varies from germline; a read error may be responsible. The chain carries TRBV7-9 and TRBJ2-7; 7 bases line up with TRBD2. The CDR3 is 16 amino acids. Germline CDR1 is SEHNR and CDR2 is FQNEAQ (reference sequence). DNA of the CDR3: TGTGCCAGCAGCGACCCTTGGGGGGGGGACTCCTACGAGCGGTACTTC. It translates to CASSDPWGGDSYERYF.

This clonotype was observed at least ten times. The V and J genes are TRBV11-2 and TRBJ1-6; 7 positions match TRBD1. Per germline, CDR1 SGHAT and CDR2 FQNNGV. This CDR3 has 15 amino acids. V lost 4 bases, J lost 2 bases, and 2 bases stayed unmatched. The CDR3 spells CASSYGTAYNSPLHF. Here the CDR3 DNA reads TGTGCCAGCAGCTACGGGACAGCCTATAATTCACCCCTCCACTTT. The whole variable domain, filled in from reference TRBV11-2 and TRBJ1-6, reads EAGVAQSPRYKIIEKRQSVAFWCNPISGHATLYWYQQILGQGPKLLIQFQNNGVVDDSQLPKDRFSAERLKGVDSTLKIQPAKLEDSAVYLCASSYGTAYNSPLHFGNGTRLTVT.

This clonotype was picked up many times. The chain is built from TRBV20-1 and TRBJ1-5, with D possibly being TRBD1 (6 bases). This CDR3 is 12 amino acids long. V lost 6 bases and J 6 bases, leaving 12 bases between the germline ends. The germline V gene encodes CDR1 DFQATT and CDR2 SNEGSKA (reference sequence). CDR3 sequence: CSASEGGQPQHF. The DNA of the CDR3 is TGCAGTGCCTCAGAGGGGGGTCAGCCCCAGCATTTT.

In the case of this clonotype: A much larger clone lies one base from this, so it may be a read error. The chain joins TRBV12-3 or TRBV12-4 to TRBJ1-5, with D maybe TRBD1 (5 bases). Trimming took 8 bases from V and 2 from J, leaving 13 bases between them. This CDR3 region has 14 residues. DNA for the CDR3: TGTGCCAGCGGCAGGGTATCGGGCAATCAGCCCCAGCATTTT. It codes for CASGRVSGNQPQHF.

The chain couples TRBV4-2 to TRBJ2-7; D perhaps matches TRBD2 (6 bases). Germline V gives CDR1 LGHNA, CDR2 YNFKEQ. The CDR3 loop spans 17 amino acids. Trimming removed 4 bases from V and 1 base from J, with 20 bases in between. CDR3 region: CASSPSAGGSLSYEQYF. The CDR3 DNA reads TGTGCCAGCAGCCCGTCGGCTGGGGGGTCCCTTTCCTACGAGCAGTACTTC.